This paragraph covers one TCR beta chain sequence. Roughly 10 milliliters of peripheral blood were drawn from each donor. PBMCs, at least 6 million per sample, were isolated. This entry comes from a study of blood T cells in healthy people across ages. Germline trimming cut 5 bases from V and 8 bases from J; bases unmatched to any gene: 15. The CDR3 has 16 residues. Germline assignment: CDR1 SEHNR and CDR2 FQNEAQ (reference sequence). A J-beta primer mix and a sample-barcoded 5' primer were used in a second PCR of about 7 to 12 cycles. TCRdb used MiXCR to reprocess the 5' RACE reads, holding one entry per CDR3 protein. The data contain 1.4 million to 1.5 million distinct CDR3 sequences, roughly 40% of them singletons.

The V gene is TRBV7-9, the J gene TRBJ2-1; TRBD1 aligns across 7 bases. The sequence was obtained from a woman aged 18-35 years in good health. Sequencing used blood. CDR3 sequence (DNA): TGTGCCAGCAGCAAAGGGGGCCCGGTTAGAGAGTATGAGCAGTTCTTC. Protein sequence: CASSKGGPVREYEQFF.